The sequence of this T cell receptor beta chain was determined in a study of blood T cell repertoires in COVID-19. Study-wide context: From the United States, Italy and Spain came samples of acute and convalescent COVID-19. From T cells, B-cell-depleted T cells, or PBMCs came the material, which was cDNA or gDNA.

Per germline, CDR1 MDHEN and CDR2 SYDVKM. This CDR3 is built from 13 residues. Trimming left V 8 bases short and J 5 bases short, with 15 bases between. This clone has just one count. Under the authors' procedure: Estimated nucleated cell counts came from reference gene primer amplification. The repertoire was sequenced with immunoSEQ multiplex PCR; TCRdb's copy has only in-frame clones and lacks some. V, J and clone size were drawn from that table, and D and trimming were deduced from the DNA. The sample has approximately 170,000 clones, 86% seen once. The specimen was peripheral blood. V gene TRBV28 combines with J gene TRBJ2-5, with D possibly being TRBD2 (6 bases). This TCR derives from a man between 65 and 79 years old with acute or convalescent COVID-19. CDR3 sequence reads: CASRERVQETQYF. CDR3 bases: TGTGCCAGCCGGGAGCGGGTCCAGGAGACCCAGTACTTC. The full variable domain, completed using reference TRBV28 and TRBJ2-5, is DVKVTQSSRYLVKRTGEKVFLECVQDMDHENMFWYRQDPGLGLRLIYFSYDVKMKEKGDIPEGYSVSREKKERFSLILESASTNQTSMYLCASRERVQETQYFGPGTRLLVL.